The T cell receptor beta chain under discussion was sequenced for a study of CD8+ T cells in alopecia areata. About the research overall: Dosing with tofacitinib proceeded for 6 to 18 months, followed by 6 months off drug.

Once RNA had been extracted, it was reverse transcribed into cDNA to act as the sequencing template. Here immunoSEQ multiplex PCR was the method, and the copy in TCRdb shows in-frame clones only, minus some. The top ten hold 14% to 15% of the sample, which has tens of thousands of clones, over 25% seen once. The CDR3 has 16 amino acids. Trimming stripped 5 bases from V and 3 bases from J, with 18 bases between. Germline V gives CDR1 MNHEY, CDR2 SMNVEV (reference sequence). In the case of this clone: Its antigen is not known.

Treatment defined: oral pan-JAK inhibitor, 5-10 mg twice daily. The investigators collected lesional scalp punch biopsies and peripheral blood from alopecia areata patients. Study outcomes and limitations: Scalp sequencing captures resident alphabeta T cells of normal skin too.

Source: CD8+ T cells sorted from blood, taken at week 4, from a patient treated with tofacitinib. This TCR was recovered from a human donor with alopecia areata. This chain links TRBV27 with TRBJ2-3; tentative D call: TRBD2 (6 bases). The DNA for the CDR3 is TGTGCCAGCAGTCCGCCTGGCGGGATTAGGACAGATACGCAGTATTTT. It yields the protein CASSPPGGIRTDTQYF.